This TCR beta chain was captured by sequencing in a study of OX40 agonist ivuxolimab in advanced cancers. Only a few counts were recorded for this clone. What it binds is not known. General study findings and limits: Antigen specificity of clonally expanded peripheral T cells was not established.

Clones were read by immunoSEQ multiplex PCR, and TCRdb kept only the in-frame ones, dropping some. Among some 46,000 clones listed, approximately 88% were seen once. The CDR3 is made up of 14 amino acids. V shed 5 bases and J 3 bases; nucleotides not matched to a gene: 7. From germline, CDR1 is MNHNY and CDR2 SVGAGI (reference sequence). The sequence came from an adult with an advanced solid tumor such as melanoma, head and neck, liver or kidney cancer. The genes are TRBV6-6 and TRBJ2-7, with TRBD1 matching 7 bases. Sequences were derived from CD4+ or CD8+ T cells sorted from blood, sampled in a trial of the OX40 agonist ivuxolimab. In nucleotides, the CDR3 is TGTGCCAGCAGTCAGCCGACAGGGCTCTACGAGCAGTACTTC. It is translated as CASSQPTGLYEQYF.